This T cell receptor (beta chain) was identified during a study of OX40 agonist ivuxolimab in advanced cancers. About the research overall: Age averaged around 59 years (range 23 to 79), and about 86% were male. Study-wide points: Researchers report that CD8+ T cells had, on average, more expanded clones than CD4+.

V gave up 3 bases and J gave up 1 base, with 20 bases separating them. This CDR3 spans 18 amino acids. Germline lookup yields CDR1 MDHEN and CDR2 SYDVKM. This clone was picked up one time. Antigen specificity is unknown. The method was immunoSEQ multiplex PCR; TCRdb's version includes in-frame clones alone and lacks a portion of them. Among roughly 58,000 clones listed, over 90% were seen once. This clonotype was sampled from an adult with an advanced solid tumor such as melanoma, head and neck, liver or kidney cancer. The gene calls are TRBV28 and TRBJ2-3, with a weak D call TRBD2 (6 bases). Specimen: CD4+ or CD8+ T cells sorted from blood, collected in a trial of the OX40 agonist ivuxolimab. For the CDR3, the DNA is TGTGCCAGCAGTTTGCTGCGGGAACCTGAGGACGGCACAGATACGCAGTATTTT. Its protein is CASSLLREPEDGTDTQYF.